The 26 T cell receptor beta chains below were found in one sample sequenced in a study of response to subunit inactivated influenza vaccine. TCRdb used MiXCR to reprocess the RT-PCR reads, holding one entry per CDR3 protein. The data show about 500,000 distinct CDR3 sequences, about 15% seen once. The source was CD4+ T cells sorted from PBMCs, collected 23 to 25 months after vaccination. The receptors stem from a man between 50 and 70 years old who received an inactivated influenza vaccine.

This clonotype came up a few times. The chain carries TRBV12-3 or TRBV12-4 and TRBJ2-3, with a weak D call TRBD1 (6 bases). The CDR3 totals 13 residues. Trimming took 6 bases from V and 6 from J, leaving 13 bases between them. CDR3 in amino acids: CASRQEGVDTQYF. CDR3 DNA sequence: TGTGCCAGCAGACAAGAGGGGGTCGATACGCAGTATTTT.

The chain joins TRBV20-1 to TRBJ2-1; tentatively, D is TRBD2 (5 bases). The germline V and J ends were trimmed by 4 bases and 0 bases, with 19 bases remaining between them. This CDR3 comprises 17 residues. The germline gives CDR1 DFQATT, CDR2 SNEGSKA (reference sequence). CDR3 sequence reads: CSANSVLAYRSYNEQFF. CDR3 nucleotides: TGCAGTGCTAACTCGGTGCTAGCCTATCGCTCCTACAATGAGCAGTTCTTC.

In this sample, this clonotype turned up a few times. The V gene is TRBV24-1, the J gene TRBJ2-6, with D tentatively TRBD1 (6 bases). V lost 9 bases and J 0 bases, leaving 20 bases between the germline ends. Germline CDR1 and CDR2: KGHDR and SFDVKD. CDR3 length: 18 residues. CDR3 sequence: CATAPTGTLGSGANVLTF. The CDR3, as DNA: TGTGCCACCGCGCCGACCGGGACACTCGGCTCTGGGGCCAACGTCCTGACTTTC.

This clonotype was observed a few times. This chain connects TRBV29-1 to TRBJ2-7; 7 bases agree with TRBD2. Germline CDR1 is SQVTM and CDR2 is ANQGSEA. V lost 4 bases, J lost 0 bases, and 3 bases stayed unmatched. The CDR3 has 13 residues. CDR3 DNA: TGCAGCGTTGGGGGACTAACCTCCTACGAGCAGTACTTC. This sequence encodes CSVGGLTSYEQYF.

The chain employs TRBV7-2 and TRBJ1-2, with D tentatively TRBD1 (5 bases). Trimming cost V 1 base and J 8 bases, with 11 bases left between them. Germline loops: CDR1 SGHTA, CDR2 FQGNSA. The CDR3 is 13 residues long. CDR3 sequence: CASSLGGAFGYTF. In DNA, the CDR3 is TGTGCCAGCAGCTTAGGAGGGGCGTTCGGCTACACCTTC.

This clonotype was detected a few times. The chain uses TRBV29-1 and TRBJ2-3, with 9 nucleotides matching TRBD1. Germline lookup yields CDR1 SQVTM and CDR2 ANQGSEA. This CDR3 comprises 13 residues. Germline trimming cut 6 bases from V and 7 bases from J; bases unmatched to any gene: 8. The CDR3 DNA follows: TGCAGCGTCTATACAGGGGGCGCGTATACGCAGTATTTT. Its protein product is CSVYTGGAYTQYF.

This rearrangement joins TRBV7-9 to TRBJ2-2, with 8 bases fitting TRBD2. This CDR3 comprises 16 residues. V was clipped by 6 bases and J by 7 bases; unmatched bases: 13. Looked up from germline, CDR1 is SEHNR and CDR2 is FQNEAQ (reference sequence). CDR3 amino acids: CASRRGASGQSGELFF. The CDR3, as DNA: TGTGCCAGCAGACGTGGGGCTAGCGGGCAGAGCGGGGAGCTGTTTTTT.

This clonotype was counted many times. This chain joins TRBV3-1 and TRBJ1-1; TRBD1 agrees at 8 bases. V lost 0 bases to trimming and J lost 5 bases; unmatched junction nucleotides: 5. CDR1 is LGHDT, CDR2 YNNKEL, per germline (reference sequence). This CDR3 is 15 amino acids long. Here the CDR3 DNA reads TGTGCCAGCAGCCAAGATCCAGGGGGCGCAACTGAAGCTTTCTTT. The encoded protein is CASSQDPGGATEAFF.

The table lists this clonotype with many counts. The chain joins TRBV20-1 to TRBJ2-1; a weak D match, TRBD2 (5 bases). The CDR3 loop spans 13 amino acids. Per germline, CDR1 DFQATT and CDR2 SNEGSKA (reference sequence). Trimming pared 8 bases from V and 2 bases from J, leaving 13 bases between. The CDR3, as DNA: TGCAGTAGTTCGAGCGGTACCTACAATGAGCAGTTCTTC. Translating it yields CSSSSGTYNEQFF.

This clonotype was counted at least ten times. The DNA for the CDR3 is TGTGCCAGCAGTAAACTAGCCAGGGAGCAGTTCTTC. Protein: CASSKLAREQFF. This chain connects TRBV2 to TRBJ2-1, with D tentatively TRBD2 (6 bases). The germline V gene has CDR1 SNHLY and CDR2 FYNNEI. The V end lost 5 bases, the J end lost 10 bases, and 12 bases lay between the germline ends. CDR3 size: 12 residues. The variable domain in full, completed from reference TRBV2 and TRBJ2-1, reads EPEVTQTPSHQVTQMGQEVILRCVPISNHLYFYWYRQILGQKVEFLVSFYNNEISEKSEIFDDQFSVERPDGSNFTLKIRSTKLEDSAMYFCASSKLAREQFFGPGTRLTVL.

The CDR3 region is CASSATVDQNTQYF. CDR3 nucleotides: TGTGCCAGCAGCGCAACGGTAGATCAGAATACGCAGTATTTT. This chain uses TRBV7-3 with TRBJ2-3; D gene unclear. Per germline, CDR1 SGHTA and CDR2 FQGTGA. V was clipped by 5 bases and J by 7 bases, with 16 bases between them. This CDR3 comprises 14 residues.

This clonotype was observed a handful of times. CDR3 region: CASSSLLQGASAETQYF. CDR3 bases: TGTGCCAGCAGTTCCCTCCTACAGGGTGCCTCGGCCGAGACCCAGTACTTC. V and J are TRBV6-5 and TRBJ2-5, with D possibly matching TRBD1 (6 bases). The germline gives CDR1 MNHEY, CDR2 SVGAGI. This CDR3 region has 17 residues. Trimming took 4 bases from V and 5 from J, leaving 23 bases between them.

The chain has TRBV20-1 and TRBJ2-7, with TRBD2 matching over 7 bases. Germline V gene data show CDR1 as DFQATT and CDR2 as SNEGSKA (reference sequence). V dropped 7 bases and J dropped 2; count of bases not matched to a gene: 8. The length of the CDR3 is 13 residues. Here the CDR3 DNA reads TGCAGTGGGATAGCGGGTCCTGCCTACGAGCAGTACTTC. This sequence encodes CSGIAGPAYEQYF.

This clonotype was detected ten times or more. V is TRBV20-1 and J is TRBJ2-6; 10 nucleotides line up with TRBD2. After removal of 3 bases from V and 1 base from J, the junction contained 3 bases not matched to a gene. The CDR3 is 16 residues long. The V gene's germline CDR1 is DFQATT and CDR2 SNEGSKA (reference sequence). The CDR3 nucleotides are TGCAGTGCTAGTCTAGCGGGAGTTTCTGGGGCCAACGTCCTGACTTTC. It codes for CSASLAGVSGANVLTF.

The chain is built from TRBV6-2 or TRBV6-3 and TRBJ1-2, with no clear D. CDR3 length: 13 residues. Between the trimmed V and J ends, which lost 6 bases and 4 bases, there was a span of 12 bases. Germline-derived CDR1 and CDR2 are MNHEY and SVGEGT. The CDR3 nucleotides read TGTGCCAGCAGACTTGTGGCGGCCTATGGCTACACCTTC. This encodes CASRLVAAYGYTF.

This clonotype occurred a few times. The genes are TRBV29-1 and TRBJ1-5; 9 bases fit TRBD1. Germline CDR1 is SQVTM and CDR2 is ANQGSEA. V shed 6 bases and J 4 bases; nucleotides not matched to a gene: 7. The CDR3 extends over 14 amino acids. The DNA of the CDR3 is TGCAGCGTGGCGACCGGGACAGGGAATCAGCCCCAGCATTTT. Protein: CSVATGTGNQPQHF.

The chain is built from TRBV11-2 and TRBJ1-4; D ambiguous. The ends were cut back, 8 bases at V and 3 bases at J, with 16 bases in the middle. CDR1 is SGHAT and CDR2 is FQNNGV in the germline V gene. This CDR3 has 15 residues. This CDR3 is CASGLVGAANEKLFF. The CDR3 DNA sequence: TGTGCCAGCGGCCTCGTGGGCGCGGCTAATGAAAAACTGTTTTTT.

This clonotype was recorded a few times. The chain couples TRBV29-1 to TRBJ2-1, with 14 positions matching TRBD2. Germline CDR1 and CDR2: SQVTM and ANQGSEA. Trimming took 4 bases from V and 9 from J; bases not matched to a gene: 5. The CDR3 length is 14 residues. CDR3 sequence (DNA): TGCAGCGTTGCGGGGACTAGCGGGAGTACTGAGCAGTTCTTC. This translates into CSVAGTSGSTEQFF.

The chain employs TRBV11-2 and TRBJ2-3; 9 bases line up with TRBD2. V trimming: 5 bases; J trimming: 5 bases; junction bases outside the gene matches: 8. CDR3 length: 15 amino acids. In germline, CDR1 is SGHAT, CDR2 FQNNGV. Written as DNA, the CDR3 is TGTGCCAGCAGCCCAATAGCGGGAGTAGGAGATACGCAGTATTTT. Protein sequence: CASSPIAGVGDTQYF.

This clonotype was recorded a few times. The chain carries TRBV20-1 and TRBJ1-6; 11 bases align to TRBD1. The V and J ends lost 4 bases and 10 bases, in that order; junction bases with no gene match: 6. This CDR3 has 14 residues. Germline CDR1 reads DFQATT; CDR2 reads SNEGSKA (reference sequence). In DNA, the CDR3 is TGCAGTGCTACCTGGGACAGGGGGAGATCACCCCTCCACTTT. Its translation is CSATWDRGRSPLHF.

This clonotype was observed a handful of times. The CDR3 sequence is CSVVTGTAKETQYF. In DNA form, the CDR3 reads TGCAGCGTTGTCACCGGGACAGCCAAAGAGACCCAGTACTTC. The chain links TRBV29-1 to TRBJ2-5; 7 bases align to TRBD1. With V trimmed by 4 bases and J by 3 bases, 8 bases remained unmatched. Germline V lookup: CDR1 SQVTM, CDR2 ANQGSEA. This CDR3 is built from 14 residues.

This clonotype was detected a few times. The V and J genes are TRBV27 and TRBJ2-2; the match to TRBD2 covers 8 bases. Losses at the gene ends were 4 bases for V and 5 bases for J; bases not matched to a gene: 6. Germline V gene data show CDR1 as MNHEY and CDR2 as SMNVEV (reference sequence). CDR3 size: 15 residues. CDR3 DNA: TGTGCCAGCAGTTCCGGGACTAGGGGGACCGGGGAGCTGTTTTTT. Translating gives CASSSGTRGTGELFF.

In this sample, this clonotype turned up many times. V usage is TRBV10-3 and J usage is TRBJ1-1; the D gene is possibly TRBD1 (6 bases). Germline-derived CDR1 and CDR2 are ENHRY and SYGVKD. Trimming took 7 bases from V and 4 from J, leaving 10 bases between them. The CDR3 loop spans 12 amino acids. Written as DNA, the CDR3 is TGTGCCATCAAGGGGGGAGGCACTGAAGCTTTCTTT. Residues: CAIKGGGTEAFF.

This clonotype was counted between two and nine times. This chain joins TRBV11-2 and TRBJ2-1; the match to TRBD2 covers 7 bases. The CDR3 extends over 13 amino acids. Germline-derived CDR1 and CDR2 are SGHAT and FQNNGV. The V and J ends lost 7 bases and 8 bases, in that order; junction bases with no gene match: 8. The CDR3 nucleotides are TGTGCCAGCACCCGGGCGGGGGTTCATGAGCAGTTCTTC. Protein product: CASTRAGVHEQFF.

The rearrangement joins TRBV15 to TRBJ2-5; the D is unclear. This CDR3 has 15 amino acids. The germline V gene has CDR1 LNHNV and CDR2 YYDKDF (reference sequence). The V end was cut by 4 bases, the J end by 0 bases, with 12 bases between. DNA of the CDR3: TGTGCCACCAGCACTGTTTCTAGTCACCAAGAGACCCAGTACTTC. It specifies CATSTVSSHQETQYF.

This chain joins TRBV9 and TRBJ2-2, with 9 nucleotides matching TRBD1. This CDR3 spans 16 amino acids. Germline V gene sequence: CDR1 SGDLS, CDR2 YYNGEE. V lost 3 bases, J lost 2 bases, and 5 bases stayed unmatched. This CDR3 is CASSAGQGPNTGELFF. DNA of the CDR3: TGTGCCAGCAGCGCCGGACAGGGGCCTAACACCGGGGAGCTGTTTTTT.